The next 7 T cell receptor beta chains were all read from a single sample in a study of blood T cells in healthy people across ages. The authors ran a second PCR of 7 to 11 cycles using a sample-barcoded 5' primer and a J-beta primer mix. TCRdb used MiXCR to reprocess the 5' RACE reads, holding one entry per CDR3 protein. The sample lists around 2 million distinct CDR3 sequences; around 42% were seen once. Sequenced input: blood. Every receptor here comes from a human donor in good health.

CDR3 nucleotide sequence: TGTGCCATCAGTGGAGGCAGCGGGGGGGTTGATACGCAGTATTTT. The encoded protein is CAISGGSGGVDTQYF. The chain combines TRBV10-3 with TRBJ2-3, with 10 nucleotides matching TRBD2. The ends lost 4 bases at V and 6 bases at J; junction bases unmatched: 7. The length of the CDR3 is 15 residues. Germline lookup yields CDR1 ENHRY and CDR2 SYGVKD.

The genes are TRBV28 and TRBJ1-5; 7 bases are shared with TRBD1. Losses at the gene ends were 2 bases for V and 7 bases for J; bases not matched to a gene: 5. CDR1 and CDR2 from the germline V gene are MDHEN and SYDVKM. This CDR3 has 14 amino acids. The CDR3 loop is CASSLQGVRQPQHF. The CDR3 DNA follows: TGTGCCAGCAGTTTACAGGGGGTGAGGCAGCCCCAGCATTTT.

The chain joins TRBV9 to TRBJ2-4; D gene uncertain. V gave up 0 bases and J gave up 13 bases, with 14 bases separating them. The CDR3 has 13 amino acids. The germline V gene encodes CDR1 SGDLS and CDR2 YYNGEE. In nucleotides, the CDR3 is TGTGCCAGCAGCGTAGGGCTTCCCAATGAGCAGTACTTC. Protein product: CASSVGLPNEQYF.

This clonotype was recorded at least ten times. The rearrangement links TRBV29-1 to TRBJ2-7; a weak D match, TRBD2 (5 bases). CDR3 size: 11 residues. V was clipped by 4 bases and J by 7 bases, with 11 bases between them. Germline V lookup: CDR1 SQVTM, CDR2 ANQGSEA. The CDR3 here is CSVGRGREQYF. In DNA, the CDR3 is TGCAGCGTTGGTAGAGGGCGAGAGCAGTACTTC.

The sample holds a few counts of this clonotype. The genes are TRBV20-1 and TRBJ2-3; the D is unclear. V lost 7 bases to trimming and J lost 0 bases, with 23 bases between them. Germline V gene lookup returns CDR1 DFQATT and CDR2 SNEGSKA (reference sequence). The CDR3 runs to 17 residues. CDR3 protein: CSVYLHSGRSSTDTQYF. DNA for the CDR3: TGCAGTGTTTATCTACATTCAGGACGTTCTAGCACAGATACGCAGTATTTT.

The V and J genes are TRBV7-2 and TRBJ1-1, with D perhaps TRBD1 (5 bases). The V gene lost 9 bases and the J gene lost 8 bases, with 19 bases spanning the gap. This CDR3 is 13 amino acids long. Germline V lookup: CDR1 SGHTA, CDR2 FQGNSA. Written as DNA, the CDR3 is TGTGCCAGTAGCGACAGTGGGCCGGGAGAAGCTTTCTTT. It translates to CASSDSGPGEAFF.

This clonotype was found a few times. The V gene is TRBV20-1, the J gene TRBJ1-2; a possible D gene is TRBD1 (5 bases). In germline, CDR1 is DFQATT, CDR2 SNEGSKA (reference sequence). Trimming removed 3 bases from V and 4 bases from J, with 18 bases in between. The CDR3 consists of 15 residues. The CDR3, as DNA: TGCAGTGCTAGGGGCTTGGTGGGGGGACCCTATGGCTACACCTTC. Amino acids: CSARGLVGGPYGYTF.